This T cell receptor (beta chain) was sequenced for a study of blood T cell repertoires in COVID-19. Overall study: Donors in the United States, Italy and Spain gave samples during acute or convalescent COVID-19.

Original processing methods: The authors estimated nucleated cell counts from reference gene primer amplification. Repertoires were generated with immunoSEQ multiplex PCR, while TCRdb's copy carries only in-frame clones and drops some. Clone size and the V and J calls come from that table; the DNA yielded D and trimming. The sample records fewer than 95,000 clones, more than 80% being singletons. V shed 7 bases, J shed 5 bases, and the junction held 4 bases outside the gene matches. The CDR3 covers 15 residues. Germline CDR1 and CDR2: MNHEY and SVGAGI. This TCR was recovered from an elderly woman with acute or convalescent COVID-19. The material sequenced was peripheral blood. This chain links TRBV6-5 with TRBJ2-1; 14 bases are a match to TRBD2. The DNA of the CDR3 is TGTGCCAGCACTAGACTAGCGGGAGGGGACAATGAGCAGTTCTTC. Amino acid sequence: CASTRLAGGDNEQFF.